The clone carrying this T cell receptor (beta chain) was seen at least ten times. This record belongs to a study of Graves' ophthalmopathy and Graves' hyperthyroidism. In this cohort's terms, stable hyperthyroidism meant no ophthalmopathy by 18 months of follow-up. TCR beta CDR3 amplification used RNA transcripts. After a first-round RT-PCR with HTBI primers, a second-round multiplex PCR was run. TCRdb reprocessed the multiplex PCR reads via MiXCR and lists one record per CDR3 protein. Among some 25,000 distinct CDR3 sequences listed, around 50% were seen once. This CDR3 spans 17 amino acids. J lost 1 base, V lost 5 bases, and 5 bases had no gene match.

This chain joins TRBV12-3 or TRBV12-4 and TRBJ2-1; 13 nucleotides line up with TRBD2. The specimen sequenced was peripheral blood. This receptor was identified in an adult woman with stable Graves' hyperthyroidism. CDR3 nucleotide sequence: TGTGCCAGCAGTCTCGGGACTAGCGGGATATCCTACAATGAGCAGTTCTTC. Amino acids: CASSLGTSGISYNEQFF.